This is a list of T cell receptor beta chains from one sample in a study of blood T cell repertoires in COVID-19. Data came from immunoSEQ multiplex PCR; TCRdb stores just in-frame clones and leaves some out. The sample lists almost 300,000 clones, roughly 91% occurring once. The material sequenced was peripheral blood. These receptor sequences come from a woman aged 30 to 39 with COVID-19, enrolled during active disease. The CDR3 runs from the conserved cysteine through the conserved F or W. A D gene is named only where the DNA matches it firmly. Clone sizes are given selectively: once, few, many, or a class where the clone is expanded.

d_call | j_call | clone_size | v_call | cdr3_aa | cdr3_nt
TRBD2 | TRBJ2-7 | NA | TRBV7-6 | CASSFYKAGGSYEQYF | TGTGCCAGCAGCTTTTACAAAGCGGGGGGCTCCTACGAGCAGTACTTC
NA | TRBJ2-5 | once | TRBV6-5 | CASSYSERLTQYF | TGTGCCAGCAGTTACTCGGAGAGGTTGACCCAGTACTTC
TRBD2 | TRBJ2-3 | NA | TRBV3-1/TRBV3-2 | CASSLSGGETDTQYF | TGTGCCAGCAGCCTTAGCGGGGGGGAGACAGATACGCAGTATTTT
NA | TRBJ2-7 | NA | TRBV21-1 | CATPGRHLYEQYF | TGTGCCACCCCGGGTAGGCACCTATACGAGCAGTACTTC
NA | TRBJ1-1 | NA | TRBV5-1 | CASSLNGVAFF | TGCGCCAGCAGCTTGAACGGGGTCGCTTTCTTT
TRBD2 | TRBJ2-1 | NA | TRBV7-9 | CASSLVRRGAYNEQFF | TGTGCCAGCAGCTTAGTTAGACGGGGGGCCTACAATGAGCAGTTCTTC
NA | TRBJ2-3 | NA | TRBV7-9 | CASSFLQAVWTDTQYF | TGTGCCAGCAGCTTTCTCCAGGCCGTTTGGACAGATACGCAGTATTTT
TRBD2 | TRBJ2-7 | NA | TRBV5-1 | CASRGTSGVYEQYF | TGCGCCAGCCGCGGGACTAGCGGGGTCTACGAGCAGTACTTC
TRBD1 | TRBJ1-2 | NA | TRBV12-3/TRBV12-4 | CASSTGTEYGYTF | TGTGCCAGCTCTACCGGGACAGAATATGGCTACACCTTC
TRBD1 | TRBJ2-5 | NA | TRBV5-1 | CASRRTGEGETQYF | TGCGCCAGCCGTCGGACAGGAGAAGGGGAGACCCAGTACTTC
TRBD1 | TRBJ1-5 | NA | TRBV2 | CASSGIDRVSGPQHF | TGTGCCAGCAGTGGAATCGACAGGGTATCAGGGCCCCAGCATTTT
TRBD1 | TRBJ1-5 | NA | TRBV27 | CASSFLGSTGADQPQHF | TGTGCCAGCAGTTTCCTCGGGTCGACAGGGGCCGATCAGCCCCAGCATTTT
NA | TRBJ1-2 | NA | TRBV28 | CASTRGVAFYGYTF | TGTGCCAGCACTAGAGGAGTGGCCTTCTATGGCTACACCTTC
NA | TRBJ1-2 | NA | TRBV21-1 | CASSFLLPASYGYTF | TGTGCCAGCAGCTTCCTACTGCCAGCGAGCTATGGCTACACCTTC
NA | TRBJ2-2 | NA | TRBV6-4 | CASSDSRFKAGELFF | TGTGCCAGCAGTGACTCGAGGTTCAAAGCCGGGGAGCTGTTTTTT
NA | TRBJ1-5 | NA | TRBV2 | CASNLRGKAQHF | TGTGCCAGCAATCTAAGGGGAAAGGCCCAGCATTTT
TRBD1 | TRBJ1-6 | NA | TRBV7-9 | CASSLNDPTGKFRSPLHF | TGTGCCAGCAGCCTAAACGACCCGACAGGGAAATTTAGGTCACCCCTCCACTTT
NA | TRBJ2-3 | NA | TRBV6-4 | CASSEQGTDTQYF | TGTGCCAGCAGTGAGCAGGGGACAGATACGCAGTATTTT
TRBD1 | TRBJ1-5 | NA | TRBV4-2 | CASSQEQGTYSNQPQHF | TGTGCCAGCAGCCAAGAACAGGGGACTTATAGCAATCAGCCCCAGCATTTT
NA | TRBJ1-2 | NA | TRBV3-1/TRBV3-2 | CASSQVGDTWDYGYTF | TGTGCCAGCAGCCAAGTAGGGGACACCTGGGACTATGGCTACACCTTC
NA | TRBJ1-6 | NA | TRBV19 | CASRDRALKGASPLHF | TGTGCCAGTCGTGACCGGGCCCTTAAAGGGGCTTCACCCCTCCACTTT
TRBD1 | TRBJ2-2 | NA | TRBV19 | CASRNRGSSLGTGELFF | TGTGCCAGTAGGAACAGGGGCTCCTCTCTTGGGACCGGGGAGCTGTTTTTT
TRBD1 | TRBJ2-2 | NA | TRBV5-1 | CASSGRGHNTGELFF | TGCGCCAGCAGCGGAAGGGGGCATAACACCGGGGAGCTGTTTTTT
NA | TRBJ2-6 | NA | TRBV18 | CASSPLPYRSGANVLTF | TGTGCCAGCTCACCATTACCGTACAGATCTGGGGCCAACGTCCTGACTTTC